Presented here are 32 T cell receptor beta chains from one specimen sequenced in a study of spatial heterogeneity in lung cancer. General study findings and limits: For expanded intratumoral alpha and beta TCRs, counts tracked tumor mutation counts.

The sample's time point: sample taken at primary tumor resection. The antigens for these receptors are not known. TCRdb reprocessed the 5' RACE reads with MiXCR, giving one entry per CDR3 protein. The sample has fewer than 15,000 distinct CDR3 sequences, about 3% seen once. The sample here was lung tumor tissue, taken at surgery. The receptor set was obtained from a male donor with early-stage non-small cell lung cancer.

This clonotype appeared many times. CDR3 region: CASSPAWGGGNNQPQHF. CDR3 nucleotides: TGTGCCAGCAGCCCCGCCTGGGGGGGTGGGAACAATCAGCCCCAGCATTTT. The chain carries TRBV12-3 or TRBV12-4 and TRBJ1-5, with D perhaps matching TRBD1 (5 bases). The CDR3 runs to 17 residues. Trimming removed 6 bases from V and 3 bases from J, with 21 bases in between.

The table lists this clonotype with many counts. The rearrangement joins TRBV6-1 to TRBJ2-6; either TRBD1 or TRBD2 may supply D (5 bases each). The length of the CDR3 is 15 residues. Trimming shortened V by 6 bases and J by 1 base, and 10 bases separated the two germline ends. Germline CDR1 and CDR2: MNHNS and SASEGT. CDR3 nucleotides: TGTGCCAGCAGGGACGAGGGGTCTGGGGCCAACGTCCTGACTTTC. Translating it yields CASRDEGSGANVLTF.

This clonotype was seen a handful of times. This sequence joins TRBV5-1 and TRBJ1-1; TRBD1 matches at 9 bases. This CDR3 has 15 amino acids. The ends lost 2 bases at V and 4 bases at J; junction bases unmatched: 6. The germline gives CDR1 SGHRS, CDR2 YFSETQ. CDR3 bases: TGCGCCAGCAGCTTTGGACAGGGGTACACCACTGAAGCTTTCTTT. Translating gives CASSFGQGYTTEAFF.

This clonotype was counted at least ten times. This chain uses TRBV7-2 with TRBJ2-2, with 9 positions matching TRBD2. Looked up from germline, CDR1 is SGHTA and CDR2 is FQGNSA. The length of the CDR3 is 16 residues. Trimming at V came to 0 bases and at J to 6 bases, leaving 5 bases not matched to a gene. The CDR3 region is CASSLAASGEPGELFF. CDR3 sequence (DNA): TGTGCCAGCAGCTTAGCGGCTAGCGGGGAGCCCGGGGAGCTGTTTTTT.

This clonotype was found many times. The chain uses TRBV6-1 and TRBJ2-5; tentatively, D is TRBD2 (6 bases). Looked up from germline, CDR1 is MNHNS and CDR2 is SASEGT. V lost 0 bases and J 5 bases, leaving 13 bases between the germline ends. There are 15 residues in the CDR3. The CDR3 reads CASSEALRGSETQYF. CDR3 in DNA: TGTGCCAGCAGTGAAGCGCTTCGGGGGTCGGAGACCCAGTACTTC.

This clonotype was found many times. The rearrangement links TRBV30 to TRBJ2-7; TRBD1 aligns across 10 bases. In germline, CDR1 is GTSNPN, CDR2 SVGIG (reference sequence). The CDR3 has 16 residues. V lost 4 bases to trimming and J lost 2 bases; unmatched junction nucleotides: 11. The CDR3 DNA sequence: TGTGCCTGGACCATGCTCCGGGACAGGGGAACCTACGAGCAGTACTTC. Protein sequence: CAWTMLRDRGTYEQYF. The full variable domain, in which reference TRBV30 and TRBJ2-7 provide the parts outside the CDR3, is SQTIHQWPATLVQPVGSPLSLECTVEGTSNPNLYWYRQAAGRGLQLLFYSVGIGQISSEVPQNLSASRPQDRQFILSSKKLLLSDSGFYLCAWTMLRDRGTYEQYFGPGTRLTVT.

This clonotype occurred many times. The chain links TRBV10-3 to TRBJ2-7, with D tentatively TRBD1 (5 bases). The CDR3 covers 17 residues. The V end lost 4 bases, the J end lost 7 bases, and 26 bases lay between the germline ends. Germline values: CDR1 ENHRY, CDR2 SYGVKD. CDR3 amino acids: CAISAKDRRQFYDEQYF. The CDR3 DNA follows: TGTGCCATCAGTGCCAAAGATAGACGACAGTTCTACGATGAGCAGTACTTC.

This clonotype was observed at least ten times. V gene TRBV20-1 combines with J gene TRBJ1-4; the match to TRBD1 covers 9 bases. The CDR3 totals 13 residues. CDR1 and CDR2 (germline): DFQATT, SNEGSKA (reference sequence). Germline trimming cut 5 bases from V and 13 bases from J; bases unmatched to any gene: 11. CDR3 coding DNA: TGCAGTGCTCGGGACAGGGAGTCCCTAGGACTGTTTTTT. Its translation: CSARDRESLGLFF.

This clonotype has at least ten counts. The chain has TRBV19 and TRBJ2-1; D may be TRBD2 (5 bases). The CDR3 covers 16 residues. V lost 3 bases to trimming and J lost 3 bases, with 15 bases between them. CDR1 and CDR2 from the germline V gene are LNHDA and SQIVND (reference sequence). CDR3 sequence reads: CASSILFAGIYNEQFF. The DNA of the CDR3 is TGTGCCAGTAGTATCCTCTTCGCCGGGATCTACAATGAGCAGTTCTTC.

This clonotype was seen repeatedly, ten times or more. The chain joins TRBV5-4 to TRBJ1-1; TRBD1 agrees at 10 bases. This CDR3 spans 15 amino acids. Trimming removed 4 bases from V and 4 bases from J; junction bases left unmatched: 7. CDR1 and CDR2 from the germline V gene are SGHNT and YYREEE (reference sequence). This CDR3 reads CASSIDRGRGTEAFF. In DNA form, the CDR3 reads TGTGCCAGCAGCATAGACAGGGGGCGAGGCACTGAAGCTTTCTTT.

A remark on this clonotype: A much larger clone differs from this one at a single base, so this may be a read error. In DNA form, the CDR3 reads TGTGCCAGCTCACTGGAATACACAAGTCAGCCCCAGCATTTT. Its translation is CASSLEYTSQPQHF. The V gene is TRBV18, the J gene TRBJ1-5, with unresolved D. V lost 4 bases, J lost 6 bases, and 13 bases lay in between. Germline values: CDR1 KGHSH, CDR2 LQKENI. The CDR3 is 14 amino acids.

This clonotype was recorded many times. The gene calls are TRBV6-1 and TRBJ2-3, with 13 positions matching TRBD2. The CDR3 has 14 residues. The V and J ends lost 3 bases and 7 bases, in that order; junction bases with no gene match: 1. Germline-derived CDR1 and CDR2 are MNHNS and SASEGT. Here the CDR3 DNA reads TGTGCCAGCAGTGAGGGGACTAGCGGGAATACGCAGTATTTT. Its protein product is CASSEGTSGNTQYF.

This clonotype was detected ten times or more. This chain connects TRBV4-1 to TRBJ2-1; TRBD1 matches at 12 bases. V lost 4 bases, J lost 12 bases, and 10 bases stayed unmatched. CDR1 MGHRA and CDR2 YSYEKL come from the germline V gene. The CDR3 is 15 amino acids. DNA of the CDR3: TGCGCCAGCAGCCCCGCGGGACAGGGGGCTCTGGGGCAGTTCTTC. This sequence encodes CASSPAGQGALGQFF.

Only a few counts were recorded for this clonotype. This may arise from a read error, as a much more abundant clone is one base away. This chain uses TRBV28 with TRBJ2-2; 10 bases match TRBD2. CDR3 size: 15 residues. Germline values: CDR1 MDHEN, CDR2 SYDVKM. For the CDR3, the DNA is TGTACCAGCAGCGGGGGGGGCCTAAACACCGGGGAGCTGTTTTTT. Protein sequence: CTSSGGGLNTGELFF.

As concerns this clonotype: A much larger clone differs by one base, so this may be a read error. The conserved phenylalanine or tryptophan normally closing the CDR3 is absent here, so this likely arose from a read error. The rearrangement joins TRBV20-1 to TRBJ2-1; 7 nucleotides line up with TRBD2. CDR1 and CDR2 from the germline V gene are DFQATT and SNEGSKA (reference sequence). Trimming removed 0 bases from V and 6 bases from J; junction bases left unmatched: 8. The CDR3 runs 15 residues. The DNA of the CDR3 is TGCAGTGCTAGAGATGGTGGACTAGTCATCAATGAGCAGTTCTCC. Translating it yields CSARDGGLVINEQFS.

This clonotype was counted ten times or more. The rearrangement uses TRBV20-1 and TRBJ1-5; D call uncertain. The V and J ends lost 0 bases and 0 bases respectively, with 6 bases between them. The CDR3 contains 14 residues. The germline CDR1 and CDR2 sequences are DFQATT and SNEGSKA (reference sequence). The CDR3 region is CSARDAGSNQPQHF. The CDR3 coding sequence is TGCAGTGCTAGAGATGCGGGTAGCAATCAGCCCCAGCATTTT.

This clonotype showed up many times. This chain links TRBV6-6 with TRBJ2-3, with 7 bases fitting TRBD1. The CDR3 sequence is 14 residues long. Trimming cost V 10 bases and J 5 bases; bases outside gene matches: 12. CDR1 and CDR2 from the germline V gene are MNHNY and SVGAGI (reference sequence). CDR3 coding DNA: TGTGCCACCAGACCCACAGGGGAGAGAGATACGCAGTATTTT. The encoded protein is CATRPTGERDTQYF.

At least ten counts were recorded for this clonotype. This chain uses TRBV12-3 or TRBV12-4 with TRBJ2-7; D remains ambiguous. This CDR3 comprises 12 residues. V lost 6 bases to trimming and J lost 3 bases, with 9 bases between them. The CDR3 DNA follows: TGTGCCAGCAGCCGATTTCTCTACGAGCAGTACTTC. It is translated as CASSRFLYEQYF.

The table lists this clonotype with many counts. DNA for the CDR3: TGTGCCAGCAGCTCGCAGGGATTAGCTAACTATGGCTACACCTTC. This gives the protein CASSSQGLANYGYTF. J is TRBJ1-2 and V is TRBV7-9; TRBD1 might be the D (5 bases). V gave up 4 bases and J gave up 0 bases, with 12 bases separating them. Germline loops: CDR1 SEHNR, CDR2 FQNEAQ (reference sequence). This CDR3 region has 15 residues.

This clonotype was detected ten times or more. The rearrangement uses TRBV6-6 and TRBJ2-2; 11 bases fit TRBD2. Germline CDR1 is MNHNY and CDR2 is SVGAGI (reference sequence). V gave up 6 bases and J gave up 5 bases; unmatched junction bases: 11. CDR3 length equals 17 residues. CDR3 sequence (DNA): TGTGCCAGCAGCCGGAGAGTAGCGGGGGGGCAAACCGGGGAGCTGTTTTTT. This translates into CASSRRVAGGQTGELFF.

This clonotype showed up many times. The chain has TRBV24-1 and TRBJ1-2; D is unclear. The CDR3 consists of 14 residues. Between the trimmed V and J ends, which lost 0 bases and 5 bases, there was a span of 9 bases. CDR1 is KGHDR, CDR2 SFDVKD, per germline. The CDR3 DNA is TGTGCCACCAGTGATTTGAACGGACGTTATGGCTACACCTTC. Its protein product is CATSDLNGRYGYTF.

This clonotype was observed at least ten times. The chain carries TRBV5-1 and TRBJ2-5; TRBD1 matches 7 bases. Germline V gene sequence: CDR1 SGHRS, CDR2 YFSETQ. The CDR3 sequence is 15 residues long. The V gene end was trimmed by 3 bases and the J gene end by 1 base; junction bases not matched to a gene: 6. The CDR3 DNA reads TGCGCCAGCAGCTCTCTGACAGGGTTCCAAGAGACCCAGTACTTC. Translated: CASSSLTGFQETQYF.

Ten or more counts support this clonotype. This chain connects TRBV6-6 to TRBJ1-1; no clear D. The CDR3 loop spans 13 amino acids. The germline V gene has CDR1 MNHNY and CDR2 SVGAGI (reference sequence). Between the trimmed V and J ends, which lost 6 bases and 1 base, there was a span of 9 bases. CDR3 sequence (DNA): TGTGCCAGCAGCCCTCGACAGAACACTGAAGCTTTCTTT. Translation gives CASSPRQNTEAFF.

This clonotype was counted at least ten times. The chain recombines TRBV4-3 with TRBJ2-1; 10 bases are a match to TRBD1. Unmatched junction bases numbered 7, after V lost 2 bases and J lost 6 bases. The CDR3 is made up of 16 amino acids. CDR1 and CDR2 (germline): LGHNA, YSLEER. The CDR3 is CASSQQTGTGVNEQFF. CDR3 bases: TGCGCCAGCAGCCAACAAACCGGGACAGGGGTCAATGAGCAGTTCTTC.

This clonotype was detected ten times or more. The chain joins TRBV7-3 to TRBJ2-5; no clear D gene. V dropped 1 base and J dropped 5 bases, with 8 bases sitting between them. The CDR3 runs to 13 residues. Germline CDR1 and CDR2: SGHTA and FQGTGA. The CDR3 bases are TGTGCCAGCAGCTTAATGCTAGGGGAGACCCAGTACTTC. This codes for CASSLMLGETQYF. The full variable domain, completed using reference TRBV7-3 and TRBJ2-5, is GAGVSQTPSNKVTEKGKYVELRCDPISGHTALYWYRQSLGQGPEFLIYFQGTGAADDSGLPNDRFFAVRPEGSVSTLKIQRTERGDSAVYLCASSLMLGETQYFGPGTRLLVL.

This clonotype has a count of ten or more. The CDR3 is CASSLASPGTSGGRSYEQYF. Here the CDR3 DNA reads TGTGCCAGCAGCTTAGCTTCACCCGGGACTAGCGGGGGGCGCTCCTACGAGCAGTACTTC. V is TRBV7-9 and J is TRBJ2-7, with TRBD2 matching 15 bases. Per germline, CDR1 SEHNR and CDR2 FQNEAQ (reference sequence). The CDR3 totals 20 residues. V lost 0 bases, J lost 0 bases, and 9 bases stayed unmatched.

In its sample, this clonotype was seen a few times. This may be a read error, as it is one base from a much larger clone. This sequence joins TRBV9 and TRBJ1-6; 9 bases agree with TRBD1. This CDR3 is built from 15 residues. Germline CDR1 reads SGDLS; CDR2 reads YYNGEE. CDR3 loop: CASSVATGGGSPLNF. The DNA of the CDR3 is TGTGCCAGCAGCGTAGCTACAGGGGGCGGTTCACCCCTCAACTTT. Full variable domain (remainder filled in from reference TRBV9 and TRBJ1-6): DSGVTQTPKHLITATGQRVTLRCSPRSGDLSVYWYQQSLDQGLQFLIQYYNGEERAKGNILERFSAQQFPDLHSELNLSSLELGDSALYFCASSVATGGGSPLNFGNGTRLTVT.

As to this clonotype: A read error is possible here, since a much larger clone lies one base away. This chain uses TRBV11-3 with TRBJ1-6; 8 bases match TRBD1. Germline CDR1 SGHNT, CDR2 YENEEA. This CDR3 is built from 15 residues. CDR3 nucleotides: TGTGCCAGCAGCTTGTGGGGACAGGAAAATTTACCCCTCCACTTT. This sequence encodes CASSLWGQENLPLHF.

Many counts were recorded for this clonotype. Here the CDR3 DNA reads TGTGCCAGCTCACGACTGGGACAGACGGGCACAGATACGCAGTATTTT. Translating it yields CASSRLGQTGTDTQYF. V usage is TRBV18 and J usage is TRBJ2-3; TRBD1 agrees at 7 bases. V was pared by 4 bases and J by 1 base, with 8 bases of the junction left unmatched. Germline values: CDR1 KGHSH, CDR2 LQKENI. The CDR3 length is 16 residues.

This clonotype came up many times. J is TRBJ2-1 and V is TRBV20-1; weak D call: TRBD2 (8 bases). Trimming removed 6 bases from V and 2 bases from J, with 29 bases in between. Germline V gives CDR1 DFQATT, CDR2 SNEGSKA (reference sequence). This CDR3 has 19 amino acids. This CDR3 reads CSAYPRGLAGPTAYNEQFF. CDR3 in DNA: TGCAGTGCATACCCAAGGGGGCTAGCGGGCCCTACGGCCTACAATGAGCAGTTCTTC.

Many counts were recorded for this clonotype. The chain carries TRBV20-1 and TRBJ2-2; 8 bases are shared with TRBD2. CDR1 and CDR2 from the germline V gene are DFQATT and SNEGSKA (reference sequence). The CDR3 contains 15 residues. V dropped 6 bases and J dropped 8; count of bases not matched to a gene: 14. CDR3 loop: CSAPRLATPGGELFF. The CDR3 DNA sequence: TGCAGTGCCCCTCGACTAGCGACCCCCGGGGGGGAGCTGTTTTTT.

This clonotype was picked up many times. This CDR3 is CASSPSIQETQYF. In DNA form, the CDR3 reads TGTGCCAGCAGCCCGAGCATACAAGAGACCCAGTACTTC. The V and J genes are TRBV7-3 and TRBJ2-5; D remains ambiguous. Trimming cost V 5 bases and J 2 bases, with 9 bases left between them. CDR1 and CDR2 from the germline V gene are SGHTA and FQGTGA. The CDR3 totals 13 residues. Variable domain in full (rest from reference TRBV7-3 and TRBJ2-5): GAGVSQTPSNKVTEKGKYVELRCDPISGHTALYWYRQSLGQGPEFLIYFQGTGAADDSGLPNDRFFAVRPEGSVSTLKIQRTERGDSAVYLCASSPSIQETQYFGPGTRLLVL.